This TCR beta chain was retrieved from a study of molecular identifiers for immune sequencing clone quantification. Study results and caveats: Naive cells had under 1% of molecules in clones above 20 RNA copies, effectors over 99%. Highly expanded clone sizes could be underestimated by identical TCR molecules that share a barcode. Detection of one spiked Jurkat cell's TCR RNA reportedly worked in one million naive cells.

With listed TCR primers and previously described methods, bulk TCR libraries were prepared. TCRdb fed the PCR reads into MiXCR, producing one record per CDR3 protein. The sample carries about 500,000 distinct CDR3 sequences, about 20% recorded once. Of note for this clonotype: Its antigen is not known.

Sequenced: naive CD8+ T cells from blood, with Jurkat cell RNA spiked in. The subset is: FACS-sorted CD8+CD4-CCR7+CD45RA+ naive T cells. This clonotype was obtained from a human donor in good health. Some libraries in this study had Jurkat cell RNA spiked in.

CDR3 sequence (DNA): TGTGCCAGCAGCCCTGGGACAGGGAGGAGCACAGATACGCAGTATTTT. This encodes CASSPGTGRSTDTQYF. The genes are TRBV5-4 and TRBJ2-3; 9 nucleotides align to TRBD1. Per germline, CDR1 SGHNT and CDR2 YYREEE (reference sequence). The CDR3 is made up of 16 amino acids. V shed 4 bases and J 0 bases; nucleotides not matched to a gene: 6.